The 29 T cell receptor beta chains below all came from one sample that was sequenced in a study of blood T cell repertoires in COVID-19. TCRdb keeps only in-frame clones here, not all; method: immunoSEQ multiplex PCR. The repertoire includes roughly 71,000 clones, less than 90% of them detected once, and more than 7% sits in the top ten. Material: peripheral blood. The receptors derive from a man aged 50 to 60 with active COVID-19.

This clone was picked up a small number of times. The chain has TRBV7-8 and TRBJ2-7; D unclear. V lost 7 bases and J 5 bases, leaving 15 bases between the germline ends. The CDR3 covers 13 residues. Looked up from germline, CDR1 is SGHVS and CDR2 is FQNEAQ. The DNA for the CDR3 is TGTGCCAGCAACCACCGGGTCATCGACGAGCAGTACTTC. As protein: CASNHRVIDEQYF.

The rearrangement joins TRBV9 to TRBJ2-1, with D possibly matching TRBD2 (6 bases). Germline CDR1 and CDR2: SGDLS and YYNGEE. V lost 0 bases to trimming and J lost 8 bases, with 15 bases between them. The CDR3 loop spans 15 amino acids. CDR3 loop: CASSVAGESPHEQFF. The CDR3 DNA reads TGTGCCAGCAGCGTAGCGGGAGAATCCCCACATGAGCAGTTCTTC.

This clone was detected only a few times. Here the CDR3 DNA reads TGTGCCAGTAGTAAGGACAGGGAACGCGAGCAGTACTTC. Its translation is CASSKDREREQYF. The rearrangement joins TRBV19 to TRBJ2-7, with 8 bases matching TRBD1. CDR3 length: 13 amino acids. Trimming removed 4 bases from V and 6 bases from J; junction bases left unmatched: 5. Germline values: CDR1 LNHDA, CDR2 SQIVND (reference sequence).

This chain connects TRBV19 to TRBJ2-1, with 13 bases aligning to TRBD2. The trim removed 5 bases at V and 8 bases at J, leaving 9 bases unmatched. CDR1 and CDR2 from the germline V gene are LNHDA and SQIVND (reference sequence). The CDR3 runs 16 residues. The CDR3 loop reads CASSPLTSGRADEQFF. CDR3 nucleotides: TGTGCCAGTAGTCCATTAACTAGCGGGAGGGCGGATGAGCAGTTCTTC.

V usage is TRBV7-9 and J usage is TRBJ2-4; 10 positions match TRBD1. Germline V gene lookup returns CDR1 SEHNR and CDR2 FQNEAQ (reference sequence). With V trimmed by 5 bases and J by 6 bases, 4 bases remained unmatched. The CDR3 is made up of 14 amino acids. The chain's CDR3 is CASSDRGRGNIQYF. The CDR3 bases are TGTGCCAGCAGCGACAGGGGGCGCGGAAACATTCAGTACTTC.

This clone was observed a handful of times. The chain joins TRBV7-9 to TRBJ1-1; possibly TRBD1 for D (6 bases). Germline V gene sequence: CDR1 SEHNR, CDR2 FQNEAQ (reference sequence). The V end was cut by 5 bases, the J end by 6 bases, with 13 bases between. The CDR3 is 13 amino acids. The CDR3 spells CASSIQGRPEAFF. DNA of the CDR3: TGTGCCAGCAGCATACAGGGTCGGCCTGAAGCTTTCTTT.

CDR3 coding DNA: TGCGCCAGCAGCAGGACAGGGAGAGAGGGCACCATATATTTT. Translation gives CASSRTGREGTIYF. The V call is TRBV5-1, the J call TRBJ1-3, with 8 bases fitting TRBD1. Germline loops: CDR1 SGHRS, CDR2 YFSETQ. This CDR3 comprises 14 residues. J lost 9 bases, V lost 4 bases, and 9 bases had no gene match.

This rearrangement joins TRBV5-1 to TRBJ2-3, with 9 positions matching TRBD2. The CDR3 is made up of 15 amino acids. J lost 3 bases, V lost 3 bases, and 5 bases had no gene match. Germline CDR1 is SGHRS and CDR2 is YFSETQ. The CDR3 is CASSSGTSLTDTQYF. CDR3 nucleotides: TGCGCCAGCAGCTCCGGGACTAGCTTAACAGATACGCAGTATTTT.

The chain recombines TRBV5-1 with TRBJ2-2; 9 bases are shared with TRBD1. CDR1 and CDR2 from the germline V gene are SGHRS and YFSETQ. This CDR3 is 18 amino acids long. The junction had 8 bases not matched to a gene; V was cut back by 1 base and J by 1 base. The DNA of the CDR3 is TGCGCCAGCAGCTTGATGCAGGGACAGGGAAAGAACACCGGGGAGCTGTTTTTT. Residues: CASSLMQGQGKNTGELFF.

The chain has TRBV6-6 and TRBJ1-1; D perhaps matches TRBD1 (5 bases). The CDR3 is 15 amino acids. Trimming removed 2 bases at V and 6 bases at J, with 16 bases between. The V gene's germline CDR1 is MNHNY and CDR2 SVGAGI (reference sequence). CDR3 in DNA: TGTGCCAGCAGTTACAATGACGGACCGGGGGCTGAAGCTTTCTTT. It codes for CASSYNDGPGAEAFF.

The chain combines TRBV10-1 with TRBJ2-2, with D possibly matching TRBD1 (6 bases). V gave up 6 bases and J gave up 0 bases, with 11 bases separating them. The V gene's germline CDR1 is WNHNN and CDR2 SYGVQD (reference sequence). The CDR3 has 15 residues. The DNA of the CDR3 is TGCGCCAGCAGCGGCGGACAGACGAACACCGGGGAGCTGTTTTTT. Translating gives CASSGGQTNTGELFF.

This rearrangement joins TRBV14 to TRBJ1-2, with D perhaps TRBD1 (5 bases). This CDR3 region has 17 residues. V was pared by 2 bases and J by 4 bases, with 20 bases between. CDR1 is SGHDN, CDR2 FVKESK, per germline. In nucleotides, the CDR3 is TGTGCCAGCAGCCAAATAACGGGTAGGGGACTTGGCTATGGCTACACCTTC. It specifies CASSQITGRGLGYGYTF.

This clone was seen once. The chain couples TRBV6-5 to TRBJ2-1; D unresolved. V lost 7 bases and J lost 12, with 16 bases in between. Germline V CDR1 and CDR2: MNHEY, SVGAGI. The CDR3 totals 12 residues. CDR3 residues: CASTQVRASQFF. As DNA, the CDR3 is TGTGCCAGCACCCAGGTCAGAGCTTCGCAGTTCTTC.

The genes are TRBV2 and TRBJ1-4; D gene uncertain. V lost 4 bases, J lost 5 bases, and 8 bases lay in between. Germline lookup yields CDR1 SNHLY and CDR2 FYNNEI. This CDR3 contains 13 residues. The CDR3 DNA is TGTGCCAGCAGTGGTCAAACAAATGAAAAACTGTTTTTT. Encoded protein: CASSGQTNEKLFF.

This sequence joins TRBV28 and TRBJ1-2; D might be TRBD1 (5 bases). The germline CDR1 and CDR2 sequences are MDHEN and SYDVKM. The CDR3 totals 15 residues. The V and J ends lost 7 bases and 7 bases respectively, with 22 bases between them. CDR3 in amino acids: CASTGRGLTHGGYTF. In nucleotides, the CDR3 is TGTGCCAGCACGGGGAGGGGACTTACGCACGGTGGCTACACCTTC.

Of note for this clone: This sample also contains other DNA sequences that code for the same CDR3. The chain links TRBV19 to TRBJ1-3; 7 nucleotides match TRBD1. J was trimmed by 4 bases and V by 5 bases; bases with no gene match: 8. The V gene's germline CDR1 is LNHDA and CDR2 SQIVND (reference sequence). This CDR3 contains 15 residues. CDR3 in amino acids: CASSWQGDSGNTIYF. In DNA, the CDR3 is TGTGCCAGTAGTTGGCAGGGGGATTCGGGAAACACCATATATTTT.

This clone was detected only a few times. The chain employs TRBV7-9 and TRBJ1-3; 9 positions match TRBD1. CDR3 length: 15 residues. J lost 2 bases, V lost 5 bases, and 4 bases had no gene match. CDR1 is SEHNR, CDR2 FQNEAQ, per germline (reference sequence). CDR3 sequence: CASSPGTGTGNTIYF. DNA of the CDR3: TGTGCCAGCAGCCCCGGGACAGGGACTGGAAACACCATATATTTT.

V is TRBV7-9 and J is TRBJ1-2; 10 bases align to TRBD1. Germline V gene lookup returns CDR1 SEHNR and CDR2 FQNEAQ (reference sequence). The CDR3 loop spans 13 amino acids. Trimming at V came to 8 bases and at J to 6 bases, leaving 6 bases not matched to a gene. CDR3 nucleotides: TGTGCCAGCCGCCTGGGACAGGGGAATGGCTACACCTTC. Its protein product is CASRLGQGNGYTF.

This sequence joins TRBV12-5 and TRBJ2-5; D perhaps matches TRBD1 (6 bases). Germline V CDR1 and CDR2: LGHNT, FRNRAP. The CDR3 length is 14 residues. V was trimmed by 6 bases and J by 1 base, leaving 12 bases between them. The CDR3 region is CASGIGQIQETQYF. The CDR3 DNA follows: TGTGCTAGTGGAATCGGACAGATCCAAGAGACCCAGTACTTC.

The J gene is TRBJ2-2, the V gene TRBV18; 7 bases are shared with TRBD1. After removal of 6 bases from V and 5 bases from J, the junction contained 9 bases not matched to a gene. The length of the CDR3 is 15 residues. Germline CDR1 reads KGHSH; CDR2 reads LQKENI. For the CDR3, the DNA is TGTGCCAGCTCTCCCCAGACAGGGATAACCGGGGAGCTGTTTTTT. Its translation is CASSPQTGITGELFF.

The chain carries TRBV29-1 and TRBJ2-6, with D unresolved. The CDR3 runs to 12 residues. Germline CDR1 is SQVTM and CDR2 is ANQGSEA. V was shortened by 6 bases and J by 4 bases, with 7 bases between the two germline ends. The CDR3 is CSVSLGANVLTF. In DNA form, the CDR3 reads TGCAGCGTCTCCCTCGGGGCCAACGTCCTGACTTTC.

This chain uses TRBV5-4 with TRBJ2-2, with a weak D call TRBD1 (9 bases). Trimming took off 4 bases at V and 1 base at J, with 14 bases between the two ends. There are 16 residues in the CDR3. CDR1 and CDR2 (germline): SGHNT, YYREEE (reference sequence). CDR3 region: CASSRGGQGNTGELFF. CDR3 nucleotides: TGTGCCAGCAGCCGGGGGGGACAGGGGAACACCGGGGAGCTGTTTTTT.

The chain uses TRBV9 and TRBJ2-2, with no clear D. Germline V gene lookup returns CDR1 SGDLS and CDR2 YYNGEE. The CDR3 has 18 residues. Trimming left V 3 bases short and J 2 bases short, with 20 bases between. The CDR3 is CASSGILISSRNTGELFF. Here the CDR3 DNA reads TGTGCCAGCAGCGGTATACTGATCTCATCGCGAAACACCGGGGAGCTGTTTTTT.

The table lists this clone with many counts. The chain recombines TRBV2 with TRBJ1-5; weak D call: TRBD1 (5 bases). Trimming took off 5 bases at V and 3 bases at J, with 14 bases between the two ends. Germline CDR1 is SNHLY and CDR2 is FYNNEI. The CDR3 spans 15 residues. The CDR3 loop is CASSRAPGNNQPQHF. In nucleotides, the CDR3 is TGTGCCAGCAGTAGGGCCCCAGGGAACAATCAGCCCCAGCATTTT.

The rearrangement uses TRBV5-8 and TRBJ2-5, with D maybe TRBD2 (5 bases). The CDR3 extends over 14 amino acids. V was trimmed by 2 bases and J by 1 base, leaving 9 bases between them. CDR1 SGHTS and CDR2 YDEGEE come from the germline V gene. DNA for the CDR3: TGTGCCAGCAGCTTACGAGGGTCCCAAGAGACCCAGTACTTC. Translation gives CASSLRGSQETQYF.

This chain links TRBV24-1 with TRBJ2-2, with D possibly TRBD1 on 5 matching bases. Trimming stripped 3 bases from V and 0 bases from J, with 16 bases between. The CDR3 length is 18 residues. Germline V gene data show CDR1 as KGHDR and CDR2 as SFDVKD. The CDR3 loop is CATSDRPWAGSNTGELFF. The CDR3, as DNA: TGTGCCACCAGTGATAGGCCCTGGGCAGGGTCGAACACCGGGGAGCTGTTTTTT.

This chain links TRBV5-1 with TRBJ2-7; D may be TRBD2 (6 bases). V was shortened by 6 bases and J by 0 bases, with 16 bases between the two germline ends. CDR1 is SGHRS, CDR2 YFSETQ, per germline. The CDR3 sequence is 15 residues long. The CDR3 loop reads CASTPGDSPSYEQYF. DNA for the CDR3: TGCGCCAGCACCCCGGGGGACTCGCCCTCCTACGAGCAGTACTTC.

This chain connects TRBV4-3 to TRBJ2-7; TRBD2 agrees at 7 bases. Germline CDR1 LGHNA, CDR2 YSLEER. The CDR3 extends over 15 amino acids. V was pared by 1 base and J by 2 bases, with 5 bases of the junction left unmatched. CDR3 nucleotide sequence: TGCGCCAGCAGCCAAGTCTGGGGGGGGGCCTACGAGCAGTACTTC. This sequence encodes CASSQVWGGAYEQYF.

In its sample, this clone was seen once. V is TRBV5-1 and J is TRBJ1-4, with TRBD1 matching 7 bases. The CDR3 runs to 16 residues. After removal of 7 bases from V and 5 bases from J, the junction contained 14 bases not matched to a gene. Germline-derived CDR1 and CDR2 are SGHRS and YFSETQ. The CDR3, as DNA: TGCGCCAGCGGGAGAGCAGGGGGTGAATGGAATGAAAAACTGTTTTTT. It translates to CASGRAGGEWNEKLFF.